Listed here are 5 T cell receptor beta chains from one sample, sequenced in a study of blood T cell repertoires in COVID-19. Sequencing used immunoSEQ multiplex PCR; TCRdb keeps in-frame clones, though not all of them. The profile shows some 100,000 clones, 80% to 90% of them singletons. Source material: peripheral blood. The receptors shown here come from a human donor in a cohort sampled during active COVID-19.

The CDR3 protein is CASSFIAGVRADTQYF. The CDR3 bases are TGTGCCAGCAGCTTCATAGCGGGAGTACGGGCAGATACGCAGTATTTT. The chain links TRBV7-8 to TRBJ2-3, with 9 bases that match TRBD2. Germline CDR1 is SGHVS and CDR2 is FQNEAQ. The V and J ends lost 3 bases and 4 bases, in that order; junction bases with no gene match: 8. This CDR3 has 16 residues.

The chain joins TRBV25-1 to TRBJ2-1; 7 nucleotides match TRBD2. CDR3 size: 15 residues. The germline V gene encodes CDR1 MGHDK and CDR2 SYGVNS. The trim removed 4 bases at V and 6 bases at J, leaving 9 bases unmatched. In DNA, the CDR3 is TGTGCCAGCAGTGGGTTAGCGGGTGTCCGCAATGAGCAGTTCTTC. Protein sequence: CASSGLAGVRNEQFF.

J is TRBJ2-7 and V is TRBV27; maybe TRBD1 (6 bases). Germline CDR1 and CDR2: MNHEY and SMNVEV (reference sequence). The CDR3 loop spans 14 amino acids. Trimming pared 5 bases from V and 2 bases from J, leaving 13 bases between. The CDR3 nucleotides are TGTGCCAGCAGTCCGTACAGGGCGACCTACGAGCAGTACTTC. As protein: CASSPYRATYEQYF.

This clone came up a few times. The chain has TRBV19 and TRBJ2-5; possible D gene TRBD2, 6 bases. Germline CDR1 is LNHDA and CDR2 is SQIVND (reference sequence). V was shortened by 6 bases and J by 4 bases, with 18 bases between the two germline ends. CDR3 length: 15 amino acids. The CDR3 region has the DNA TGTGCCAGTAGCCTTGGAGGGGCCGCCAGAGAGACCCAGTACTTC. Amino acid sequence: CASSLGGAARETQYF.

This sequence joins TRBV19 and TRBJ1-5; 7 positions agree with TRBD1. V was clipped by 2 bases and J by 2 bases; unmatched bases: 6. CDR1 LNHDA and CDR2 SQIVND come from the germline V gene (reference sequence). This CDR3 has 16 amino acids. In DNA form, the CDR3 reads TGTGCCAGTAGTATACTCCAGGGGGAGGGCAATCAGCCCCAGCATTTT. Its translation is CASSILQGEGNQPQHF.